The following is a T cell receptor (beta chain) sequence with its context. Antigen unknown. This entry belongs to a study of PD-1 blockade in mismatch repair-deficient tumors. Study-wide background: Patients had 12 mismatch repair-deficient cancer types and were previously treated and progressing.

Regarding the study as a whole: Tumor-resident clones, often absent from pretreatment blood, expanded after pembrolizumab and then contracted.

Mismatch repair deficiency was confirmed in all patients, by PCR or immunohistochemistry. TCRs were sequenced from three patients responding to pembrolizumab. Clones were sequenced by immunoSEQ multiplex PCR, and TCRdb holds only the in-frame ones, with some missing. The table shows about 120,000 clones, with about 85% occurring only once. V dropped 1 base and J dropped 8; count of bases not matched to a gene: 5. Germline CDR1 reads GTSNPN; CDR2 reads SVGIG (reference sequence). The CDR3 has 14 amino acids. The sequence derives from an adult with mismatch repair-deficient cancer. This chain connects TRBV30 to TRBJ2-1, with 10 bases identical to TRBD1. The sample consisted of peripheral blood, taken 44 weeks after starting pembrolizumab. The CDR3 DNA reads TGTGCCTGGAGTGGGGGGACAGGGGCCGATGAGCAGTTCTTC. Translated: CAWSGGTGADEQFF.